This section outlines one TCR beta chain sequence together with its context. Its antigen is currently unknown. The data belong to a study of cytomegalovirus exposure and HLA in healthy donors. CDR3 length equals 16 residues. Germline CDR1 reads KGHSH; CDR2 reads LQKENI. V lost 0 bases and J lost 0, with 9 bases in between. PCR primers comprised 60 Vbeta and 13 Jbeta primers. The repertoire was sequenced with immunoSEQ multiplex PCR; TCRdb's copy has only in-frame clones and lacks some. The table lists approximately 120,000 clones, around 85% of them singletons. Whole-study results and caveats: Three CMV-associated chains were confirmed in vitro to be specific for CMV antigens. Accurate prediction of most subjects' HLA-A and HLA-B alleles from TCR beta sequences was reported. Presence/absence comparisons presumed near-even sequencing depth among donors. Among CMV-associated TCR beta chains, most appeared HLA-restricted in a later analysis.

Material: PBMCs. The TCR originated in a woman aged 30 to 39 in good health and CMV-seropositive. This chain uses TRBV18 with TRBJ2-1; possibly TRBD2 for D (6 bases). The CDR3 is CASSPPAGSSYNEQFF. As DNA, the CDR3 is TGTGCCAGCTCACCACCCGCGGGGAGCTCCTACAATGAGCAGTTCTTC.